This T cell receptor beta chain emerged from a study of cytomegalovirus exposure and HLA in healthy donors. Overall study findings and caveats: Among the CMV-associated chains, a few were confirmed in vitro as specific for CMV antigens. Rarity marked most TCR sequences, yet some public TCRs occurred in many donors. There were some 150 TCR beta chains listed as cytomegalovirus-associated.

Comment on this clone: Its antigen is unidentified.

Clones were read by immunoSEQ multiplex PCR, and TCRdb kept only the in-frame ones, dropping some. The table records over 85,000 clones, approximately 89% of them present only once. V shed 4 bases and J 3 bases; nucleotides not matched to a gene: 6. The CDR3 has 14 amino acids. The clonotype was recovered from a woman aged 18-30 years in good health and CMV-seronegative. What was sequenced was PBMCs. This sequence joins TRBV23-1 and TRBJ2-7, with 7 bases matching TRBD2. TRBV23-1 is an open reading frame whose function is uncertain. The CDR3 nucleotides read TGCGCCAGCAGTCGGGGGGGGACGGTCTACGAGCAGTACTTC. Translated, it gives CASSRGGTVYEQYF.